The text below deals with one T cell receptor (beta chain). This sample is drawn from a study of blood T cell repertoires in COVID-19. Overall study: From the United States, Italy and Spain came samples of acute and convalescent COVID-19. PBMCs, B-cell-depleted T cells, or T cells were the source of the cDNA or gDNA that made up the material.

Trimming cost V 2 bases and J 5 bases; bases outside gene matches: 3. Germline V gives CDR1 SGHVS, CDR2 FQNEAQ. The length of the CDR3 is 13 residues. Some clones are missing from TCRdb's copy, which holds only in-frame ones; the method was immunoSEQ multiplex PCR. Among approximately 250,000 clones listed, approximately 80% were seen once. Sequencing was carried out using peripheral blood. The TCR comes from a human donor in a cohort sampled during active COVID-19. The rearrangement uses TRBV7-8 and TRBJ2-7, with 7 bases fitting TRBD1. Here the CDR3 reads CASSLRGGDEQYF. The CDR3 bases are TGTGCCAGCAGCTTACGAGGGGGCGACGAGCAGTACTTC.